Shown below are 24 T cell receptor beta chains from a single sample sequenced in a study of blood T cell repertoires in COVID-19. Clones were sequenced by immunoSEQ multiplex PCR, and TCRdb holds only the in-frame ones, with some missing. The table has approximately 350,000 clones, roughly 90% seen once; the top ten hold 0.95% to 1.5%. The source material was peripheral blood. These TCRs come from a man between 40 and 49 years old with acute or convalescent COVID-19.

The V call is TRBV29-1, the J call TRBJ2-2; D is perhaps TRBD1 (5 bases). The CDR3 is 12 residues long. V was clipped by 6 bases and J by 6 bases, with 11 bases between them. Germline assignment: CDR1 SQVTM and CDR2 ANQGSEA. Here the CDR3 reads CSVRQSAGELFF. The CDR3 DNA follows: TGCAGCGTCAGACAGTCGGCCGGGGAGCTGTTTTTT.

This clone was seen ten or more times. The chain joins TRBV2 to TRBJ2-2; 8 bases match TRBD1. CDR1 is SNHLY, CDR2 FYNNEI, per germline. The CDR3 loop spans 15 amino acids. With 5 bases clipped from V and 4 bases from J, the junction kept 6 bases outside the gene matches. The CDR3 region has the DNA TGTGCCAGCAGTCCCGGGACAGGCTTCACCGGGGAGCTGTTTTTT. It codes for CASSPGTGFTGELFF.

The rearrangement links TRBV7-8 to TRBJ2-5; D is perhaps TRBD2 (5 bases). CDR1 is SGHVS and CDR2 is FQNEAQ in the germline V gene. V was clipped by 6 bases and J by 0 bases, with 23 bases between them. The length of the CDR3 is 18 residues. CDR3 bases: TGTGCCAGCAGGATCGGGGTAACACAGCCAAACTACCAAGAGACCCAGTACTTC. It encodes CASRIGVTQPNYQETQYF.

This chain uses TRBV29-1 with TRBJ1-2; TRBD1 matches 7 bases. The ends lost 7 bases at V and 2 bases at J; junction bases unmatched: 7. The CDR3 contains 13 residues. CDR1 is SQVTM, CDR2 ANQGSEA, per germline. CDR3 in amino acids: CSATEGANYGYTF. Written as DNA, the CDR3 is TGCAGCGCCACGGAGGGGGCCAACTATGGCTACACCTTC.

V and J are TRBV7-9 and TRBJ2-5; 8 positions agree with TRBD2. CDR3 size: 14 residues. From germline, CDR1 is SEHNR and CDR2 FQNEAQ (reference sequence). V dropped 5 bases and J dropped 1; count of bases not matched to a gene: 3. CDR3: CASSRTSGQETQYF. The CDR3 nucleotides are TGTGCCAGCAGCCGCACTAGCGGCCAAGAGACCCAGTACTTC.

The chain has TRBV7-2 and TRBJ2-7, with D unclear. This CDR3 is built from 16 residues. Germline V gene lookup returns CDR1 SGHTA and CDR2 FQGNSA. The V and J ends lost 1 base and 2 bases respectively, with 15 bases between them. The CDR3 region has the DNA TGTGCCAGCAGCTTAGTTGCGACATCACCAGCCTACGAGCAGTACTTC. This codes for CASSLVATSPAYEQYF. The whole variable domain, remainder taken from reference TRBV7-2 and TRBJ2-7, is GAGVSQSPSNKVTEKGKDVELRCDPISGHTALYWYRQSLGQGLEFLIYFQGNSAPDKSGLPSDRFSAERTGGSVSTLTIQRTQQEDSAVYLCASSLVATSPAYEQYFGPGTRLTVT.

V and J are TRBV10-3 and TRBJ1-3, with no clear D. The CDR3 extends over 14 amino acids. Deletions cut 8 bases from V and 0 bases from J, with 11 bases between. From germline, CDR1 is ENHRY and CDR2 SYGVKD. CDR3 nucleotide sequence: TGTGCCATCTCCCAGGAACACTCTGGAAACACCATATATTTT. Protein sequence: CAISQEHSGNTIYF.

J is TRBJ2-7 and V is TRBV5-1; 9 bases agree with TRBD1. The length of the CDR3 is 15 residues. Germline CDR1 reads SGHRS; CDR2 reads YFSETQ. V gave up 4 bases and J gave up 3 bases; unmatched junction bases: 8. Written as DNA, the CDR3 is TGCGCCAGCAGCCCCTGGACAGGGGACGACTACGAGCAGTACTTC. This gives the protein CASSPWTGDDYEQYF.

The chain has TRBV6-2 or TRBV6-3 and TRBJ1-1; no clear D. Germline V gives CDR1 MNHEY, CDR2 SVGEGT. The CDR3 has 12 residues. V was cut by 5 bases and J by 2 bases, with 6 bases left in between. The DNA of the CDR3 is TGTGCCAGCAGTAGAGTCAACACTGAAGCTTTCTTT. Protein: CASSRVNTEAFF.

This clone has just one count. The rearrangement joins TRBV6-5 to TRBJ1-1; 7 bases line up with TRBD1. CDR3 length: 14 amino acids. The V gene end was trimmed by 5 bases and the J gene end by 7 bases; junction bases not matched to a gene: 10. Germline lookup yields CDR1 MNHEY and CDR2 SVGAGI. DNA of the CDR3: TGTGCCAGCAGTCCCGACAGGGAACTCAGTGAAGCTTTCTTT. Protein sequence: CASSPDRELSEAFF.

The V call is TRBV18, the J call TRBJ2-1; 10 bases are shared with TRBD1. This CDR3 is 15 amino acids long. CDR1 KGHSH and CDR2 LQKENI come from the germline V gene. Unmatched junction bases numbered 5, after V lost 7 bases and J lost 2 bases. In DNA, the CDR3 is TGTGCCAGCTGGCGTGGACAGGGGGCCTACAATGAGCAGTTCTTC. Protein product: CASWRGQGAYNEQFF.

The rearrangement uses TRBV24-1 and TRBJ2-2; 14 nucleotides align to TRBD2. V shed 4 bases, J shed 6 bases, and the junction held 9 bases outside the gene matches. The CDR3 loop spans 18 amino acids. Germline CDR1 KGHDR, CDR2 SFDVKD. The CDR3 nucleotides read TGTGCCACCAGTGACTCTGGACTAGCGGGGGGAGTATCCGGGGAGCTGTTTTTT. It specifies CATSDSGLAGGVSGELFF.

DNA for the CDR3: TGTGCCAGCAGCAGAGGAAACATTCAGTACTTC. Translation gives CASSRGNIQYF. The rearrangement links TRBV28 to TRBJ2-4; D is undetermined. The CDR3 is 11 residues long. CDR1 MDHEN and CDR2 SYDVKM come from the germline V gene. V gave up 6 bases and J gave up 6 bases, with 6 bases separating them.

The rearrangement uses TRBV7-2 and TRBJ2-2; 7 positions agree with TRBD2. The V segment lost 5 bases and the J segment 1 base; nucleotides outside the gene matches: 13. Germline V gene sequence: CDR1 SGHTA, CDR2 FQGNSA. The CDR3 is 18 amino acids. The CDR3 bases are TGTGCCAGCAGCCGCCCAGAGTTCTCTAGCGGGAACACCGGGGAGCTGTTTTTT. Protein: CASSRPEFSSGNTGELFF.

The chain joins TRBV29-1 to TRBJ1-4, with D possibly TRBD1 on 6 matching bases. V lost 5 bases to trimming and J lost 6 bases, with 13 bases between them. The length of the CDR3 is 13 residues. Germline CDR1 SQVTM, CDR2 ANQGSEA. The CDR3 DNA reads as TGCAGCGTTCCAGGGAAGGGGGATGAAAAACTGTTTTTT. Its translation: CSVPGKGDEKLFF.

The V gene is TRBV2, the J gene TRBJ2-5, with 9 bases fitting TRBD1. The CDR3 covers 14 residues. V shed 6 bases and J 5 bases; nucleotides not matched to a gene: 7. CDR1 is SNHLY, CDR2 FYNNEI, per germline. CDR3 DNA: TGTGCCAGCAGGGGGGGACAGGGATGGGAGACCCAGTACTTC. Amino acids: CASRGGQGWETQYF.

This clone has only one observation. This chain's CDR3 is CASSLVANSYNEQFF. The CDR3 nucleotides are TGTGCCAGCAGCTTAGTAGCGAACTCCTACAATGAGCAGTTCTTC. This chain links TRBV7-2 with TRBJ2-1, with D possibly matching TRBD2 (5 bases). Trimming stripped 1 base from V and 0 bases from J, with 7 bases between. The V gene's germline CDR1 is SGHTA and CDR2 FQGNSA. CDR3 length: 15 amino acids.

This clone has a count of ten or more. The CDR3 spells CASSRSGRANTGELFF. As DNA, the CDR3 is TGTGCCAGCAGTCGTAGCGGGAGGGCCAACACCGGGGAGCTGTTTTTT. The J gene is TRBJ2-2, the V gene TRBV9; 11 positions agree with TRBD2. The junction had 5 bases not matched to a gene; V was cut back by 5 bases and J by 2 bases. Germline values: CDR1 SGDLS, CDR2 YYNGEE. This CDR3 spans 16 amino acids.

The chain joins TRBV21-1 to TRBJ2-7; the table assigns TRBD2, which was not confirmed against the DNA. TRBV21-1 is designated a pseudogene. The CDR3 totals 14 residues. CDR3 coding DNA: TGTGCCAGCTCAGGGACTACTGACTCCTACGAGCAGTACTTC. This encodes CASSGTTDSYEQYF.

The CDR3 loop reads CATSRGEGEGDQPQHF. The CDR3 nucleotides are TGTGCCACCAGCAGAGGAGAGGGGGAAGGGGATCAGCCCCAGCATTTT. V usage is TRBV15 and J usage is TRBJ1-5, with a tentative D call TRBD1 (6 bases). Per germline, CDR1 LNHNV and CDR2 YYDKDF (reference sequence). Trimming pared 1 base from V and 5 bases from J, leaving 15 bases between. The CDR3 is made up of 16 amino acids.

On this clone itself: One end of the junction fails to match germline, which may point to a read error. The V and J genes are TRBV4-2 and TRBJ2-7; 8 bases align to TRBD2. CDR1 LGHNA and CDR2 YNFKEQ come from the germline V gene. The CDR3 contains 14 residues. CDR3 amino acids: CASSQDTSGSLLRF. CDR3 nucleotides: TGTGCCAGCAGCCAAGATACCAGCGGGAGCCTCCTGAGGTTC.

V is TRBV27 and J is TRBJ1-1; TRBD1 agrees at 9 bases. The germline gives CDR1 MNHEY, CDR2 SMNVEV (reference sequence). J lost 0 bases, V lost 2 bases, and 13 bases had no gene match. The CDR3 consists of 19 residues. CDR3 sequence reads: CASSLRFGQGPRLNTEAFF. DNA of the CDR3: TGTGCCAGCAGTTTACGTTTTGGACAGGGGCCTAGACTGAACACTGAAGCTTTCTTT.

The CDR3: CASSYFADTQYF. The CDR3 nucleotides are TGTGCCAGCAGCTATTTCGCAGATACGCAGTATTTT. This chain joins TRBV7-9 and TRBJ2-3; D is uncertain. Germline V gene data show CDR1 as SEHNR and CDR2 as FQNEAQ (reference sequence). The CDR3 contains 12 residues. V lost 4 bases to trimming and J lost 4 bases, with 6 bases between them.

This CDR3 is CASSSSTLEQFF. The CDR3 nucleotides are TGTGCCAGCAGTTCCTCCACTTTAGAGCAGTTCTTC. The V gene is TRBV28, the J gene TRBJ2-1; D is undetermined. Germline lookup yields CDR1 MDHEN and CDR2 SYDVKM. V was cut by 4 bases and J by 10 bases, with 11 bases left in between. The CDR3 is 12 amino acids.